These T cell receptor beta chains were read from a single sample in a study of T cell changes during pregnancy in multiple sclerosis. Libraries were prepared by immunoSEQ multiplex PCR; TCRdb keeps only in-frame clonotypes and omits some of them. The data contain nearly 70,000 clones, just over 90% of them singletons. Sequenced here: peripheral blood, sampled in the second trimester of pregnancy. Receptors were obtained from a female donor in good health, enrolled as a control in a pregnancy study. Both conserved end residues are part of each CDR3. D genes are given only for firm matches. Where a row states a size, it is once, few, many or the class of an expanded clone; other rows omit it.

j_gene	d_gene	abundance	v_gene	CDR3aa	CDR3nt
TRBJ2-1	TRBD1	-	TRBV7-2	CASSPGGQGYNEQFF	TGTGCCAGCAGCCCAGGGGGACAGGGGTACAATGAGCAGTTCTTC
TRBJ2-7	TRBD1	few	TRBV29-1	CSVARTGDEQYF	TGCAGCGTAGCTCGGACAGGGGACGAGCAGTACTTC
TRBJ2-1	TRBD2	-	TRBV6-5	CASRLLAGGLNEQFF	TGTGCCAGCAGGCTACTAGCGGGAGGGCTGAATGAGCAGTTCTTC
TRBJ2-7	-	-	TRBV27	CASSFSITGEQYF	TGTGCCAGCAGTTTCAGCATAACGGGCGAGCAGTACTTC
TRBJ1-2	TRBD1	-	TRBV7-9	CASSRTGGDGYTF	TGTGCCAGCAGCCGAACAGGGGGCGATGGCTACACCTTC
TRBJ1-2	-	-	TRBV28	CASSLGGEPYGYTF	TGTGCCAGCAGTTTAGGGGGGGAGCCCTATGGCTACACCTTC
TRBJ2-1	-	-	TRBV27	CASSPSQGESYNEQFF	TGTGCCAGCAGTCCATCCCAGGGTGAATCTTACAATGAGCAGTTCTTC
TRBJ1-2	-	-	TRBV5-1	CASSLARGGYGYTF	TGCGCCAGCAGCTTGGCACGGGGTGGCTATGGCTACACCTTC
TRBJ2-1	TRBD1	-	TRBV19	CASSTDSGQGSYNEQFF	TGTGCCAGTAGTACCGATTCAGGACAGGGTTCCTACAATGAGCAGTTCTTC
TRBJ2-7	TRBD1	-	TRBV2	CASSESSGTGSYEQYF	TGTGCCAGCAGTGAAAGTTCCGGGACAGGGTCGTACGAGCAGTACTTC
TRBJ2-1	TRBD2	-	TRBV7-6	CASSARLAHNEQFF	TGTGCCAGCAGCGCGAGACTAGCTCACAATGAGCAGTTCTTC
TRBJ1-5	-	-	TRBV19	CASSPSAGFYQPQHF	TGTGCCAGTAGCCCATCGGCAGGGTTCTATCAGCCCCAGCATTTT
TRBJ2-7	-	-	TRBV2	CASSSGIPKEQYF	TGTGCCAGCAGCTCAGGAATACCTAAGGAGCAGTACTTC
TRBJ1-2	-	-	TRBV14	CASSPDFGSAYGYTF	TGTGCCAGCAGCCCGGACTTCGGATCCGCCTATGGCTACACCTTC
TRBJ2-3	TRBD2	-	TRBV5-1	CASRLARLAGGPSTDTQYF	TGCGCCAGCAGGCTGGCCCGGTTAGCGGGAGGGCCTAGCACAGATACGCAGTATTTT
TRBJ2-1	-	-	TRBV2	CASLVAGSYNEQFF	TGTGCCAGCCTCGTGGCGGGCTCCTACAATGAGCAGTTCTTC
TRBJ1-2	-	-	TRBV6-1	CASSAGVGGYTF	TGTGCCAGCAGTGCCGGGGTTGGGGGCTACACCTTC
TRBJ2-1	-	once	TRBV7-2	CAAVAGHGSYNEQFF	TGTGCCGCCGTGGCGGGCCACGGTTCCTACAATGAGCAGTTCTTC
TRBJ1-1	-	once	TRBV2	CASNNNAGTSEAFF	TGTGCCAGCAATAACAATGCGGGGACCTCTGAAGCTTTCTTT
TRBJ1-5	TRBD1	-	TRBV28	CASSSGTGDNQPQHF	TGTGCCAGCAGTTCTGGGACAGGGGACAATCAGCCCCAGCATTTT
TRBJ2-7	-	-	TRBV6-5	CASRAGAGTYEQYF	TGTGCCAGCAGAGCAGGGGCCGGGACCTACGAGCAGTACTTC
TRBJ2-2	-	-	TRBV5-6	CASSPGTSGELFF	TGTGCCAGCAGCCCGGGGACATCCGGGGAGCTGTTTTTT
TRBJ2-7	-	once	TRBV28	CASSFVRGDEQYF	TGTGCCAGCAGTTTTGTCAGGGGTGACGAGCAGTACTTC
TRBJ2-1	-	-	TRBV19	CASARGDNHNEQFF	TGTGCCAGTGCCCGGGGGGACAACCACAATGAGCAGTTCTTC
TRBJ2-3	TRBD2	once	TRBV27	CASRSVAGGWADTQYF	TGTGCCAGCAGATCGGTAGCGGGAGGTTGGGCAGATACGCAGTATTTT
TRBJ2-7	TRBD1	-	TRBV4-1	CASSQEPGGTYEQYF	TGCGCCAGCAGCCAAGAGCCAGGGGGTACCTACGAGCAGTACTTC
TRBJ1-3	TRBD1	-	TRBV7-6	CASSPRQGAIGNTIYF	TGTGCCAGCAGCCCGAGACAGGGGGCAATTGGAAACACCATATATTTT
TRBJ1-1	TRBD1	-	TRBV28	CASSPTGQGAIFNTEAFF	TGTGCCAGCAGCCCCACGGGACAGGGGGCGATCTTTAACACTGAAGCTTTCTTT